The 24 T cell receptor beta chains below all came from one sample that was sequenced in a study of chemoradiotherapy in HPV16-positive cancers. Libraries were prepared by immunoSEQ multiplex PCR; TCRdb keeps only in-frame clonotypes and omits some of them. This sample has a few thousand clones; 78% occur once, and the top ten carry 15% to 20%. The sequencing here drew on tumor tissue, taken from a patient who underwent chemoradiotherapy. These receptors originate from a human donor with HPV-associated anogenital cancer.

This clone appeared a single time. The chain links TRBV30 to TRBJ2-1, with D possibly TRBD1 on 5 matching bases. Germline V CDR1 and CDR2: GTSNPN, SVGIG (reference sequence). The ends were cut back, 1 base at V and 8 bases at J, with 15 bases in the middle. The CDR3 spans 14 residues. The CDR3 spells CAWSEGPRKDEQFF. The CDR3 DNA sequence: TGTGCCTGGAGTGAGGGGCCCCGAAAGGATGAGCAGTTCTTC.

The V call is TRBV6-5, the J call TRBJ1-4, with 10 bases fitting TRBD1. The germline CDR1 and CDR2 sequences are MNHEY and SVGAGI. The CDR3 consists of 15 residues. The ends lost 5 bases at V and 6 bases at J; junction bases unmatched: 6. The CDR3 sequence is CASSTRQGADEKLFF. The CDR3 coding sequence is TGTGCCAGCAGTACTCGACAGGGGGCGGATGAAAAACTGTTTTTT.

This chain links TRBV6-5 with TRBJ2-7; a possible D gene is TRBD1 (5 bases). The CDR3 is 13 residues long. CDR1 and CDR2 (germline): MNHEY, SVGAGI. Trimming removed 3 bases at V and 5 bases at J, with 11 bases between. The CDR3 sequence is CASSYSRAHEQYF. The CDR3 DNA is TGTGCCAGCAGTTATAGCAGGGCCCACGAGCAGTACTTC.

The chain recombines TRBV2 with TRBJ2-3, with 7 bases identical to TRBD2. V trimming: 6 bases; J trimming: 3 bases; junction bases outside the gene matches: 6. Looked up from germline, CDR1 is SNHLY and CDR2 is FYNNEI. The CDR3 runs to 14 residues. The CDR3 DNA follows: TGTGCCAGCAGCTGGCTAGCGGAAACAGATACGCAGTATTTT. Amino acids: CASSWLAETDTQYF.

This clone was observed once. The chain carries TRBV5-1 and TRBJ2-5; 14 bases are a match to TRBD2. Trimming cost V 4 bases and J 4 bases; bases outside gene matches: 3. CDR1 and CDR2 from the germline V gene are SGHRS and YFSETQ. The CDR3 loop spans 15 amino acids. The CDR3 sequence: CASSLGLAGGETQYF. DNA for the CDR3: TGCGCCAGCAGCCTCGGACTAGCGGGGGGAGAGACCCAGTACTTC. The full variable domain, its missing parts supplied by reference TRBV5-1 and TRBJ2-5, is KAGVTQTPRYLIKTRGQQVTLSCSPISGHRSVSWYQQTPGQGLQFLFEYFSETQRNKGNFPGRFSGRQFSNSRSEMNVSTLELGDSALYLCASSLGLAGGETQYFGPGTRLLVL.

This CDR3 is CASSIGQGGSGDTIYF. CDR3 sequence (DNA): TGTGCCAGCAGCATCGGGCAGGGGGGATCCGGCGACACCATATATTTT. The chain recombines TRBV2 with TRBJ1-3; 7 positions agree with TRBD1. After removal of 6 bases from V and 8 bases from J, the junction contained 16 bases not matched to a gene. Germline CDR1 SNHLY, CDR2 FYNNEI. The CDR3 runs to 16 residues.

This chain connects TRBV11-3 to TRBJ2-1; D is unresolved. Germline V gene sequence: CDR1 SGHNT, CDR2 YENEEA. CDR3 length: 13 amino acids. The ends were cut back, 5 bases at V and 4 bases at J, with 9 bases in the middle. The CDR3 loop is CASSPSAYNEQFF. CDR3 nucleotides: TGTGCCAGCAGCCCTTCCGCGTACAATGAGCAGTTCTTC.

The chain recombines TRBV4-2 with TRBJ2-1, with unresolved D. The CDR3 consists of 15 residues. Trimming shortened V by 0 bases and J by 4 bases, and 10 bases separated the two germline ends. The germline V gene encodes CDR1 LGHNA and CDR2 YNFKEQ. The chain's CDR3 is CASSQDGNRYNEQFF. The CDR3 DNA reads as TGTGCCAGCAGCCAAGATGGGAACAGATACAATGAGCAGTTCTTC.

The chain uses TRBV5-1 and TRBJ1-1; D unclear. With 0 bases removed from V and 1 base from J, the gap between germline ends came to 7 bases. CDR3 length: 14 amino acids. From germline, CDR1 is SGHRS and CDR2 YFSETQ. CDR3 region: CASSLATGNTEAFF. The CDR3 bases are TGCGCCAGCAGCTTGGCCACGGGGAACACTGAAGCTTTCTTT.

Details on this clone: This sample includes further DNA sequences coding for the same CDR3. This chain uses TRBV2 with TRBJ1-1; TRBD1 matches at 9 bases. In germline, CDR1 is SNHLY, CDR2 FYNNEI. The CDR3 runs 15 residues. The V and J ends lost 6 bases and 1 base, in that order; junction bases with no gene match: 6. The CDR3, as DNA: TGTGCCAGCAGGGGACAGGGTCTAGGGAACACTGAAGCTTTCTTT. Its translation is CASRGQGLGNTEAFF.

The chain links TRBV7-9 to TRBJ2-1; TRBD2 matches 9 bases. This CDR3 region has 14 residues. With V trimmed by 8 bases and J by 7 bases, 9 bases remained unmatched. From germline, CDR1 is SEHNR and CDR2 FQNEAQ (reference sequence). CDR3: CASGRGGLGNEQFF. In DNA form, the CDR3 reads TGTGCCAGCGGGCGGGGGGGCCTGGGAAATGAGCAGTTCTTC.

This sequence joins TRBV28 and TRBJ2-5; D might be TRBD2 (6 bases). The CDR3 is made up of 15 amino acids. CDR1 and CDR2 (germline): MDHEN, SYDVKM. Trimming removed 2 bases at V and 5 bases at J, with 15 bases between. In DNA, the CDR3 is TGTGCCAGCAGTTTAGCGACAGCGGGTCGGGAGACCCAGTACTTC. Translating gives CASSLATAGRETQYF.

The genes are TRBV11-1 and TRBJ1-1, with D maybe TRBD1 (6 bases). With 3 bases removed from V and 11 bases from J, the gap between germline ends came to 16 bases. The CDR3 has 13 amino acids. Germline V gene sequence: CDR1 SGHAT, CDR2 FQDESV (reference sequence). CDR3: CASSFRGSLGAFF. CDR3 DNA sequence: TGTGCCAGCAGCTTCAGGGGCTCCCTAGGGGCTTTCTTT.

The rearrangement uses TRBV2 and TRBJ1-1; D is unresolved. The CDR3 sequence is 13 residues long. Germline V gives CDR1 SNHLY, CDR2 FYNNEI. Trimming removed 4 bases from V and 4 bases from J, with 10 bases in between. The CDR3 sequence: CASSVTSATEAFF. CDR3 bases: TGTGCCAGCAGTGTTACAAGTGCCACTGAAGCTTTCTTT. The whole variable domain, filled in from reference TRBV2 and TRBJ1-1, reads EPEVTQTPSHQVTQMGQEVILRCVPISNHLYFYWYRQILGQKVEFLVSFYNNEISEKSEIFDDQFSVERPDGSNFTLKIRSTKLEDSAMYFCASSVTSATEAFFGQGTRLTVV.

This clone showed up just a few times. The chain carries TRBV13 and TRBJ1-3; weak D call: TRBD1 (6 bases). V gave up 4 bases and J gave up 0 bases, with 7 bases separating them. CDR3 length equals 14 residues. CDR1 and CDR2 from the germline V gene are PRHDT and FYEKMQ (reference sequence). CDR3 loop: CASSSDSSGNTIYF. Written as DNA, the CDR3 is TGTGCCAGCAGCTCGGACAGCTCTGGAAACACCATATATTTT.

The chain has TRBV5-1 and TRBJ2-7; 7 nucleotides line up with TRBD1. The ends lost 2 bases at V and 0 bases at J; junction bases unmatched: 14. Germline CDR1 and CDR2: SGHRS and YFSETQ. This CDR3 spans 18 amino acids. In nucleotides, the CDR3 is TGCGCCAGCAGCTTTAATACTCCCGGGACAGTCAGCTCCTACGAGCAGTACTTC. Translation: CASSFNTPGTVSSYEQYF.

This clone was counted once. The chain is built from TRBV5-4 and TRBJ1-2; 9 bases align to TRBD1. The CDR3 loop spans 14 amino acids. Per germline, CDR1 SGHNT and CDR2 YYREEE (reference sequence). With 4 bases clipped from V and 8 bases from J, the junction kept 9 bases outside the gene matches. CDR3 loop: CASSPRQGEYGYTF. In DNA form, the CDR3 reads TGTGCCAGCAGCCCTCGACAGGGGGAGTACGGCTACACCTTC.

In this sample, this clone turned up once. The gene calls are TRBV7-2 and TRBJ1-1, with a possible D match to TRBD1 (6 bases). The V gene's germline CDR1 is SGHTA and CDR2 FQGNSA. V dropped 5 bases and J dropped 6 bases, with 19 bases sitting between them. The CDR3 length is 15 residues. Here the CDR3 reads CASSPPTGMRAEAFF. CDR3 bases: TGTGCCAGCAGCCCTCCAACAGGGATGAGGGCTGAAGCTTTCTTT.

V usage is TRBV19 and J usage is TRBJ1-1, with a tentative D call TRBD1 (6 bases). CDR3 length: 14 residues. The V gene lost 3 bases and the J gene lost 5 bases, with 13 bases spanning the gap. Germline V lookup: CDR1 LNHDA, CDR2 SQIVND (reference sequence). The CDR3 here is CASSIQGRGTEAFF. CDR3 nucleotide sequence: TGTGCCAGTAGTATCCAGGGAAGGGGGACTGAAGCTTTCTTT.

The chain joins TRBV5-4 to TRBJ2-7, with 7 bases fitting TRBD1. Germline assignment: CDR1 SGHNT and CDR2 YYREEE (reference sequence). V shed 3 bases and J 4 bases; nucleotides not matched to a gene: 16. The CDR3 has 17 residues. CDR3 loop: CASSSIHPATGQYEQYF. Here the CDR3 DNA reads TGTGCCAGCAGCTCCATCCACCCCGCGACAGGGCAATACGAGCAGTACTTC.

The chain uses TRBV28 and TRBJ1-1; tentative D call: TRBD1 (6 bases). V lost 1 base and J lost 1, with 10 bases in between. In germline, CDR1 is MDHEN, CDR2 SYDVKM. The CDR3 runs 15 residues. The CDR3 region is CASSLLVQGNTEAFF. In nucleotides, the CDR3 is TGTGCCAGCAGTTTATTGGTACAGGGGAACACTGAAGCTTTCTTT.

The chain carries TRBV7-7 and TRBJ2-5; possibly TRBD1 for D (5 bases). The CDR3 totals 12 residues. Germline lookup yields CDR1 SSHAT and CDR2 FNYEAQ (reference sequence). The CDR3, as DNA: TGTGCTACCTCCAGGGTTGGAGAGACCCAGTACTTC. Translating gives CATSRVGETQYF.

V gene TRBV2 combines with J gene TRBJ2-7; D unclear. Germline values: CDR1 SNHLY, CDR2 FYNNEI. Trimming pared 6 bases from V and 8 bases from J, leaving 11 bases between. This CDR3 region has 11 residues. CDR3 loop: CASSQNVKQYF. In nucleotides, the CDR3 is TGTGCCAGCAGCCAAAACGTAAAGCAGTACTTC.

The chain combines TRBV7-8 with TRBJ2-5; possible D gene TRBD2, 6 bases. CDR1 and CDR2 from the germline V gene are SGHVS and FQNEAQ. The length of the CDR3 is 15 residues. V shed 4 bases and J shed 3 bases, with 15 bases lying between them. DNA of the CDR3: TGTGCCAGCAGCTCCGATCGCGGGGTTGAAGAGACCCAGTACTTC. This gives the protein CASSSDRGVEETQYF.